Ten or more counts support the clone carrying this T cell receptor beta chain. What it binds is unknown. These data come from a study of T cells in Graves' hyperthyroidism and ophthalmopathy. Overall study results and limits: The majority of expanded thyroid clonotypes above 0.001 also appeared in blood.

The CDR3 spans 14 residues. V was pared by 4 bases and J by 0 bases, with 9 bases between. Amplified TCR beta CDR3 regions derived from RNA transcripts. Primed by the HTBI set, a first-round RT-PCR was run on the TCR CDR3. TCRdb reprocessed the multiplex PCR reads via MiXCR and lists one record per CDR3 protein. The sample contains 450,000 to 650,000 distinct CDR3 sequences, 20% to 25% of which appear only once. The chain links TRBV12-3 or TRBV12-4 to TRBJ2-5; D is perhaps TRBD1 (5 bases). Sequencing used blood. The receptor was isolated from a man younger than 35 with Graves' hyperthyroidism. CDR3 protein: CASSSTGHQETQYF. The CDR3, as DNA: TGTGCCAGCAGTTCTACAGGTCACCAAGAGACCCAGTACTTC.